This is a list of T cell receptor beta chains from one sample in a study of blood T cells in healthy people across ages. Each CDR3 protein gets one entry after TCRdb re-called the 5' RACE reads with MiXCR. The sample holds roughly 500,000 distinct CDR3 sequences, roughly a quarter seen once. Sequencing was done on a sample of blood. The receptors here all came from a woman aged 70-85 years in good health. The CDR3 runs from the conserved cysteine through the conserved F or W. Fields, in order: J gene, V gene, D gene, clone size, CDR3 protein, CDR3 DNA. A D gene is named only where the DNA matches it firmly. The size field is filled for only some rows; it gives once, few, many or a size class.

TRBJ2-3 TRBV20-1 NA NA CSARPSRSHRWTDTQYF TGCAGTGCTAGACCAAGCCGAAGTCATAGGTGGACAGATACGCAGTATTTT
TRBJ2-7 TRBV3-1 NA NA CASCQGKGPAREQYF TGTGCCAGCTGCCAAGGGAAGGGACCCGCTAGGGAGCAGTACTTC
TRBJ1-4 TRBV5-5 NA NA CASSFSPTNEKLFF TGTGCCAGCAGCTTCAGCCCCACGAATGAAAAACTGTTTTTT
TRBJ2-5 TRBV2 TRBD2 NA CASSELTGGKETQYF TGTGCCAGCAGTGAATTGACGGGGGGGAAAGAGACCCAGTACTTC
TRBJ2-5 TRBV10-3 NA NA CAIRKSAIPGETQYF TGTGCCATCAGGAAGTCGGCCATCCCGGGGGAGACCCAGTACTTC
TRBJ1-5 TRBV7-3 NA few CASSTVGQPQHF TGTGCCAGCTCCACGGTGGGTCAGCCCCAGCATTTT
TRBJ2-1 TRBV19 TRBD2 NA CASGTSGGVEQFF TGTGCCAGTGGGACTAGCGGGGGAGTTGAGCAGTTCTTC
TRBJ1-1 TRBV6-5 NA NA CASTQYEDISEAFF TGTGCCAGCACCCAATACGAAGACATTTCTGAAGCTTTCTTT
TRBJ2-7 TRBV2 NA few CASSGDLLYEQYF TGTGCCAGCAGTGGGGACCTGCTCTACGAGCAGTACTTC
TRBJ1-2 TRBV10-3 NA NA CTISAQEEGDYTF TGTACCATCAGCGCCCAGGAGGAGGGGGACTACACCTTC
TRBJ2-7 TRBV6-2/TRBV6-3 NA NA CASSEFQTYEQYF TGTGCGAGCTCGGAGTTTCAAACCTACGAGCAGTACTTC
TRBJ2-7 TRBV7-2 NA NA CASSATGFQYF TGTGCCAGCAGCGCCACAGGGTTTCAGTACTTC
TRBJ2-1 TRBV6-6 TRBD2 NA CASSPGGAGSSYNEQFF TGTGCCAGCAGTCCCGGCGGAGCGGGGAGCTCCTACAATGAGCAGTTCTTC
TRBJ2-5 TRBV4-2 TRBD2 many CASSRGLAGGLQETQYF TGTGCCAGCAGCAGAGGACTAGCGGGGGGGCTCCAAGAGACCCAGTACTTC
TRBJ2-5 TRBV20-1 TRBD2 NA CSARDTGLAGNQETQYF TGCAGTGCTAGAGACACGGGACTAGCGGGGAACCAAGAGACCCAGTACTTC
TRBJ2-3 TRBV7-2 TRBD2 NA CASRMTGGGTRTDTQYF TGTGCCAGCAGGATGACTGGCGGGGGGACTCGCACAGATACGCAGTATTTT
TRBJ1-1 TRBV5-1 NA NA CASSFSVRPNTEAFF TGCGCCAGCAGCTTTAGTGTCCGTCCGAACACTGAAGCTTTCTTT
TRBJ2-3 TRBV4-3 TRBD2 few CASSQDFFGGAADTQYF TGCGCCAGCAGCCAAGATTTTTTCGGGGGGGCAGCAGATACGCAGTATTTT
TRBJ2-7 TRBV11-2 NA NA CASSLMASSTYEQYF TGTGCCAGCAGCTTAATGGCTAGCAGCACCTACGAGCAGTACTTC
TRBJ2-7 TRBV6-2/TRBV6-3 TRBD1 NA CASRKTGGVYEQYF TGTGCCAGCAGGAAGACAGGGGGCGTTTACGAGCAGTACTTC
TRBJ1-2 TRBV7-8 NA few CASSSFGLYGYTF TGTGCCAGCAGCTCCTTTGGTCTCTATGGCTACACCTTC
TRBJ2-1 TRBV20-1 NA NA CSARDLTYNEQFF TGCAGTGCACGGGACCTCACCTACAATGAGCAGTTCTTC
TRBJ2-2 TRBV4-2 TRBD1 NA CASSQAGTGAAGELSF TGTGCCAGCAGCCAAGCCGGGACAGGGGCGGCAGGGGAGCTGTCTTTT
TRBJ2-3 TRBV9 TRBD2 few CASSASGVRADTQYF TGTGCCAGCAGTGCTAGCGGGGTACGCGCAGATACGCAGTATTTT
TRBJ1-1 TRBV7-9 NA few CASGGGPRGTEAFF TGTGCCAGCGGAGGGGGGCCTCGAGGCACTGAAGCTTTCTTT
TRBJ2-3 TRBV2 TRBD2 NA CASSVIAGDTQYF TGTGCCAGCAGTGTAATAGCGGGGGATACGCAGTATTTT
TRBJ2-2 TRBV7-3 NA NA CASSLTGRDNTGELFF TGTGCCAGCAGCTTAACGGGCAGGGATAACACCGGGGAGCTGTTTTTT
TRBJ2-5 TRBV5-6 NA few CASSLIELETQYF TGTGCCAGCAGCTTGATTGAGTTAGAGACCCAGTACTTC
TRBJ2-5 TRBV20-1 NA NA CSARKVYQETQYF TGCAGTGCTAGAAAGGTGTACCAAGAGACCCAGTACTTC
TRBJ2-5 TRBV11-1 TRBD1 NA CASSSRQGARETQYF TGTGCCAGCAGCTCAAGACAGGGGGCGCGTGAGACCCAGTACTTC
TRBJ2-7 TRBV5-1 NA few CASSSLASFEQYF TGCGCCAGCAGCTCCCTGGCGTCGTTCGAGCAGTACTTC
TRBJ1-4 TRBV7-2 TRBD1 NA CASSRDRENKKLFF TGTGCCAGCAGTCGGGACAGGGAGAACAAAAAACTGTTTTTT
TRBJ1-4 TRBV5-1 NA few CASSLGLQASTNEKLFF TGCGCCAGCAGCTTGGGCCTACAAGCCTCAACTAATGAAAAACTGTTTTTT
TRBJ2-3 TRBV3-1 NA few CASSQARARTDTQYF TGTGCCAGCAGCCAGGCCCGGGCCCGCACAGATACGCAGTATTTT
TRBJ2-5 TRBV7-9 NA many CASSTQGRETQYF TGTGCCAGCAGTACCCAGGGGCGGGAGACCCAGTACTTC
TRBJ2-7 TRBV12-3/TRBV12-4 TRBD2 NA CASTSGASGGLSYEQYF TGTGCCAGCACCTCAGGGGCTAGCGGGGGGCTCTCCTACGAGCAGTACTTC
TRBJ2-1 TRBV6-2/TRBV6-3 TRBD2 NA CASSYGLAGSYNEQFF TGTGCCAGCAGTTACGGACTAGCAGGATCCTACAATGAGCAGTTCTTC
TRBJ2-4 TRBV7-8 NA few CASSPKGWDGGNIQYF TGTGCCAGCAGCCCTAAGGGGTGGGACGGAGGCAACATTCAGTACTTC
TRBJ2-5 TRBV20-1 TRBD2 NA CSARDPAGGPETQYF TGCAGTGCTAGAGATCCAGCGGGGGGCCCGGAGACCCAGTACTTC
TRBJ2-3 TRBV7-9 NA NA CASSLVPLTGKGNTDTQYF TGTGCCAGCAGCTTAGTTCCCCTCACCGGGAAGGGGAACACAGATACGCAGTATTTT
TRBJ2-5 TRBV28 NA NA CASSPRWGPRTQYF TGTGCCAGCAGTCCCCGTTGGGGTCCGCGGACCCAGTACTTC
TRBJ1-2 TRBV6-2/TRBV6-3 NA NA CASSHYGYTF TGTGCCAGCAGTCATTATGGCTACACCTTC
TRBJ1-2 TRBV4-2 NA NA CASSQEVRGAYGYTF TGTGCCAGCAGCCAAGAGGTTCGGGGGGCCTATGGCTACACCTTC
TRBJ2-3 TRBV12-3/TRBV12-4 NA NA CASSLRTGVSTDTQYF TGTGCCAGCAGTCTAAGAACGGGGGTAAGCACGGATACGCAATATTTT
TRBJ2-5 TRBV7-2 TRBD2 many CASSLGLAGQGETQYF TGTGCCAGCAGCTTAGGACTAGCGGGGCAAGGAGAGACCCAGTACTTC
TRBJ2-5 TRBV12-3/TRBV12-4 TRBD2 NA CASSSTGTSGGEQETQYF TGTGCCAGCAGTAGTACCGGGACTAGCGGGGGGGAACAAGAGACCCAGTACTTC
TRBJ2-7 TRBV19 NA NA CASSIHEGEQYF TGTGCCAGTAGTATCCATGAGGGTGAGCAGTACTTC
TRBJ2-5 TRBV18 NA few CASSPPVEETQYF TGTGCCAGCTCACCACCGGTTGAAGAGACCCAGTACTTC
TRBJ2-4 TRBV5-4 TRBD1 NA CASSSRDRGLDSMYF TGTGCCAGCAGTTCTCGGGACAGGGGGCTCGATTCGATGTACTTC